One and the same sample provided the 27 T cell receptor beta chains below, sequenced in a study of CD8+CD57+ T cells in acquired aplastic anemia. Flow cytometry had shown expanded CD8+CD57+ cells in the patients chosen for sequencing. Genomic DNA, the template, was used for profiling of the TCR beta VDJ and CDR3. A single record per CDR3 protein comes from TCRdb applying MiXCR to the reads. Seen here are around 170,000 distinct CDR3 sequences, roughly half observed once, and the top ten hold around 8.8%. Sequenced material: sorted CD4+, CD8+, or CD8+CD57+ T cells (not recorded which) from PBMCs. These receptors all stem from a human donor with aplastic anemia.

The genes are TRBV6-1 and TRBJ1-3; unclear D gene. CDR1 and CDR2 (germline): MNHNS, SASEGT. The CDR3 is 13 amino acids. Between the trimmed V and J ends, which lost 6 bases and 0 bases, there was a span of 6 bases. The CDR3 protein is CASRLCSGNTIYF. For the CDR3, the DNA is TGTGCCAGCAGGCTGTGCTCTGGAAACACCATATATTTT.

The CDR3 DNA is TGTGCCAGCAGTGACCTGACTAGGGGCAATGAGCAGTTCTTC. This encodes CASSDLTRGNEQFF. The chain recombines TRBV6-4 with TRBJ2-1; a weak D match, TRBD2 (6 bases). CDR1 MRHNA and CDR2 SNTAGT come from the germline V gene. V was clipped by 2 bases and J by 6 bases, with 11 bases between them. The CDR3 is made up of 14 amino acids.

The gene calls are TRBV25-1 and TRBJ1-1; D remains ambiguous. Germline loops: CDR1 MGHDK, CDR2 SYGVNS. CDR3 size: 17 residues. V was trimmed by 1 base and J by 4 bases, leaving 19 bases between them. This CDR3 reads CASSESGPPHMITEAFF. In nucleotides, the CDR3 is TGTGCCAGCAGTGAATCTGGGCCCCCCCACATGATCACTGAAGCTTTCTTT.

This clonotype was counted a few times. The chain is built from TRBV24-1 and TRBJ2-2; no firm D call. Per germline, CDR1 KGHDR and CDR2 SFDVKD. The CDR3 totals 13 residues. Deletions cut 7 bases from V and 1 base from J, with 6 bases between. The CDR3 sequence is CATSNRNTGELFF. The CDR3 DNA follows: TGTGCCACCAGCAACAGGAACACCGGGGAGCTGTTTTTT.

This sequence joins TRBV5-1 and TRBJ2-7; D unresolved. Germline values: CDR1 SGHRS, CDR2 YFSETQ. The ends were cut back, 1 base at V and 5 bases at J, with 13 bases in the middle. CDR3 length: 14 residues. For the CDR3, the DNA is TGCGCCAGCAGCTTGTACCGGCAGAATGACGAGCAGTACTTC. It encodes CASSLYRQNDEQYF.

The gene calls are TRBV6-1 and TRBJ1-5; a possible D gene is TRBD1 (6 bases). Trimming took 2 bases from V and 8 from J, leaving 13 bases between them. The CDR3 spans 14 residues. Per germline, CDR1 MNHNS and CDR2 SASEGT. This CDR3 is CASSEMQGIEPQHF. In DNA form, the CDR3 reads TGTGCCAGCAGTGAAATGCAGGGGATAGAGCCCCAGCATTTT.

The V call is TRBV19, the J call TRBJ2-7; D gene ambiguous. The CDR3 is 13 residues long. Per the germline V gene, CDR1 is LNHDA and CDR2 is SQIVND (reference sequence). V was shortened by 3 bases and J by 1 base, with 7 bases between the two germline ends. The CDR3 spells CASSIYHSYEQYF. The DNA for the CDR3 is TGTGCCAGTAGTATCTACCATTCCTACGAGCAGTACTTC.

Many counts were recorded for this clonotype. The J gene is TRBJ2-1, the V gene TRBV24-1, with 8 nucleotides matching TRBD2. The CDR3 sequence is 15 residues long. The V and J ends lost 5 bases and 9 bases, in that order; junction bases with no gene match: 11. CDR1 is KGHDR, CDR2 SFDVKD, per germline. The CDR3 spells CATSVAGNWAGEQFF. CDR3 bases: TGTGCCACCAGTGTAGCGGGAAATTGGGCTGGTGAGCAGTTCTTC.

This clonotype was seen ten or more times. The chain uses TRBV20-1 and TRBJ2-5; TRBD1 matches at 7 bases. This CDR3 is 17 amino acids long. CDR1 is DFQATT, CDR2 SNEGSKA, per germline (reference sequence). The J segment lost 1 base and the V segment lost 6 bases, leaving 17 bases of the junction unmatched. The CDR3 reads CSAETGDKRGPQETQYF. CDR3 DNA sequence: TGCAGTGCAGAAACAGGGGACAAAAGGGGGCCCCAAGAGACCCAGTACTTC.

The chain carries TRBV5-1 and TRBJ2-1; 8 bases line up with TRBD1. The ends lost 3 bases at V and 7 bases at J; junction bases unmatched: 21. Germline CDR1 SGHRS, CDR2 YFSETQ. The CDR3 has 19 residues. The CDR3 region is CASSSSPSDGQGGFNEQFF. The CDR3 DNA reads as TGCGCCAGCAGCTCTTCCCCTTCCGACGGACAGGGAGGTTTTAATGAGCAGTTCTTC.

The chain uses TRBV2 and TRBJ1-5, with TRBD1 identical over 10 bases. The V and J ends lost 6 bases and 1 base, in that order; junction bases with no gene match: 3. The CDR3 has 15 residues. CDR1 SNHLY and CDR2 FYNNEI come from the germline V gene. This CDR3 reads CASSRQGASNQPQHF. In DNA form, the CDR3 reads TGTGCCAGCAGCCGACAGGGGGCGAGCAATCAGCCCCAGCATTTT.

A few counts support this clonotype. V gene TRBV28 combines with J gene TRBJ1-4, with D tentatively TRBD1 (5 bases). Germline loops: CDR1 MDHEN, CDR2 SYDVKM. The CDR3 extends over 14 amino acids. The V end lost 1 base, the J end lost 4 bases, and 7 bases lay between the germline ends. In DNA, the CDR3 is TGTGCCAGCAGTTTATCAGGGATTAATGAAAAACTGTTTTTT. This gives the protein CASSLSGINEKLFF.

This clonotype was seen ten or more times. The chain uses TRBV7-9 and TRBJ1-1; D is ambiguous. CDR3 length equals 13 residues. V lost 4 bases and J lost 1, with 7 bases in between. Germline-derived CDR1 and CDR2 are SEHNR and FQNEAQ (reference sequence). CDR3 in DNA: TGTGCCAGCAGCTCTGGGAGGAACACTGAAGCTTTCTTT. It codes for CASSSGRNTEAFF.

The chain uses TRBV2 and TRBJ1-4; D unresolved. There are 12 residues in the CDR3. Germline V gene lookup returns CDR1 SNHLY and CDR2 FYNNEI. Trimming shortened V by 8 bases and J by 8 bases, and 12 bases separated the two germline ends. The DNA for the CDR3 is TGTGCCAGCTCTTCACAGCGAGAAAAACTGTTTTTT. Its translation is CASSSQREKLFF.

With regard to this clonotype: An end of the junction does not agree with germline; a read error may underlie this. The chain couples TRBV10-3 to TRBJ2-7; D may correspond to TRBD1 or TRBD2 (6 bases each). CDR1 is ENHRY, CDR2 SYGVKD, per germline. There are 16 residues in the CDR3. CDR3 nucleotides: TGTGCCAGCAGTTTATTTAGGGGGGAAGCGGTATACGAGCAGTACTTC. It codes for CASSLFRGEAVYEQYF.

The CDR3 sequence is CSAQGQGYEQYF. Here the CDR3 DNA reads TGCAGTGCGCAAGGACAGGGCTACGAGCAGTACTTC. V usage is TRBV20-1 and J usage is TRBJ2-7, with 8 bases aligning to TRBD1. V was pared by 6 bases and J by 3 bases, with 4 bases of the junction left unmatched. Germline CDR1 reads DFQATT; CDR2 reads SNEGSKA (reference sequence). The CDR3 has 12 residues.

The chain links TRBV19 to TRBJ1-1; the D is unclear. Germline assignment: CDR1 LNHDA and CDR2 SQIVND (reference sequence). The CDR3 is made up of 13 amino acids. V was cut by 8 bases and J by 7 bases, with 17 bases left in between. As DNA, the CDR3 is TGTGCCAGTGGGTGGGAGGGAGTCGTTGAAGCTTTCTTT. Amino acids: CASGWEGVVEAFF.

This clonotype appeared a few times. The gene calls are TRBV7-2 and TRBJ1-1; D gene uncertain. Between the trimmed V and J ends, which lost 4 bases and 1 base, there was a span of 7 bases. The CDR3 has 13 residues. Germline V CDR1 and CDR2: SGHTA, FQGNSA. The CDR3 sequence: CASSSVGNTEAFF. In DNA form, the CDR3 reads TGTGCCAGCAGCTCGGTGGGGAACACTGAAGCTTTCTTT.

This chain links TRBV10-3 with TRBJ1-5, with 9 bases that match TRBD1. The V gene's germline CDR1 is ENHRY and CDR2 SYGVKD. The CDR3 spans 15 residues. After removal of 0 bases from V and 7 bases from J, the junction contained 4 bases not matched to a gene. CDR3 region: CAISESWDREQPQHF. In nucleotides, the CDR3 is TGTGCCATCAGTGAGTCGTGGGACAGGGAGCAGCCCCAGCATTTT.

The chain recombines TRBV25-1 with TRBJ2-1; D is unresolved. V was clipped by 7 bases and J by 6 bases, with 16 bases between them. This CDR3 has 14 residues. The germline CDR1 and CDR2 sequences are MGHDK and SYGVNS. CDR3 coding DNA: TGTGCCAGCACGTCCCATGGGAAAGGCAATGAGCAGTTCTTC. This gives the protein CASTSHGKGNEQFF.

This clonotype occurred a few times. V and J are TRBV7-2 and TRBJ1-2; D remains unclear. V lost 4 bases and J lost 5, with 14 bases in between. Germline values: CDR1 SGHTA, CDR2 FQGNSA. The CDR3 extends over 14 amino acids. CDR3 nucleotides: TGTGCCAGCAGCTCCCCGCAGATCAATTATGGCTACACCTTC. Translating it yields CASSSPQINYGYTF.

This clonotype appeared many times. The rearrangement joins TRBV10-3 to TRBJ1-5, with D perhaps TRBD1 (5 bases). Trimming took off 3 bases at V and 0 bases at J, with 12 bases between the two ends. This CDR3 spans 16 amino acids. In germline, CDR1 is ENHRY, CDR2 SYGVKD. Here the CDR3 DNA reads TGTGCCATCAGTGAAGGGGCGACAAATAGCAATCAGCCCCAGCATTTT. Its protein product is CAISEGATNSNQPQHF.

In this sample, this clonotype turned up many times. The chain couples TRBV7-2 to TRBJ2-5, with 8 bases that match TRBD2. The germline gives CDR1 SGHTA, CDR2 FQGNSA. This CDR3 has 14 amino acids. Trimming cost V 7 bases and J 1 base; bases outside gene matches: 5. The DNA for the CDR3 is TGTGCCAGCACCTTGCGGGAGGTCCAAGAGACCCAGTACTTC. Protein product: CASTLREVQETQYF.

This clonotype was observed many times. Here the CDR3 reads CASSLVTGTEQYF. DNA of the CDR3: TGCGCCAGCAGCCTGGTCACAGGGACCGAGCAGTACTTC. The chain carries TRBV4-1 and TRBJ2-7; D is perhaps TRBD1 (6 bases). The CDR3 contains 13 residues. Trimming shortened V by 4 bases and J by 6 bases, and 13 bases separated the two germline ends. In germline, CDR1 is MGHRA, CDR2 YSYEKL.

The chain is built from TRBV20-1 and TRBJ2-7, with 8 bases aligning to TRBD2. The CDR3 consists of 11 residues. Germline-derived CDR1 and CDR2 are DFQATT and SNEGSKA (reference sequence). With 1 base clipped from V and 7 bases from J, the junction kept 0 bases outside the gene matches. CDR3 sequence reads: CSARAGGEQYF. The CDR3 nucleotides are TGCAGTGCTAGAGCGGGGGGGGAGCAGTACTTC.

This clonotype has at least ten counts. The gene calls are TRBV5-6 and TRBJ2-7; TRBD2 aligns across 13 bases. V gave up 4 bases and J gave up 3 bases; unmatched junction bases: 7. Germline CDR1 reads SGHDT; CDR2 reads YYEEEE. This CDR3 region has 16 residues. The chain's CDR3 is CASSPGLAGTIYEQYF. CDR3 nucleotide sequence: TGTGCCAGCAGCCCGGGACTAGCGGGAACGATCTACGAGCAGTACTTC.

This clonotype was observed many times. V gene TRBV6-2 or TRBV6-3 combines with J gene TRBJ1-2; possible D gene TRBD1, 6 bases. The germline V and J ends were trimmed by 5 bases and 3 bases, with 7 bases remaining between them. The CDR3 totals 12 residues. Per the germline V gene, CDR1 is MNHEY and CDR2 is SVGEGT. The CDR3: CASSQGHYGYTF. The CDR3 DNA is TGTGCCAGCAGTCAGGGGCACTATGGCTACACCTTC.